The 27 T cell receptor beta chains in this list originate from one sample, sequenced in a study of CD8 T cells in ankylosing spondylitis. Study results and limitations: A motif of under ten highly homologous TCR beta variants was seen as apparently characteristic of ankylosing spondylitis blood.

TCRdb redid the calling of the 5' RACE reads with MiXCR, one entry per CDR3 protein. Found here are fewer than 550,000 distinct CDR3 sequences, approximately 5% of them singletons; the top ten hold approximately 3.5%. Their antigen targets remain unknown. The sequenced sample consisted of blood, either unsorted or a sorted T cell fraction (not recorded which). The source of these receptors is a male donor with ankylosing spondylitis.

This clonotype has only a few counts. The rearrangement joins TRBV11-3 to TRBJ2-5, with a possible D match to TRBD1 (6 bases). V lost 5 bases, J lost 5 bases, and 12 bases lay in between. This CDR3 has 13 residues. Germline CDR1 is SGHNT and CDR2 is YENEEA. Written as DNA, the CDR3 is TGTGCCAGCAGCAAGGGACATGGGGAGACCCAGTACTTC. It encodes CASSKGHGETQYF.

The chain recombines TRBV4-2 with TRBJ2-7; D is unclear. The V gene's germline CDR1 is LGHNA and CDR2 YNFKEQ. CDR3 length equals 15 residues. With 0 bases removed from V and 4 bases from J, the gap between germline ends came to 13 bases. Here the CDR3 reads CASSQDSVDLYEQYF. DNA for the CDR3: TGTGCCAGCAGCCAAGATTCGGTAGACCTGTACGAGCAGTACTTC.

In this sample, this clonotype turned up many times. The rearrangement uses TRBV5-6 and TRBJ2-2; a weak D match, TRBD1 (5 bases). Trimming took off 2 bases at V and 6 bases at J, with 23 bases between the two ends. The CDR3 spans 18 residues. Looked up from germline, CDR1 is SGHDT and CDR2 is YYEEEE. CDR3 in amino acids: CASSFLVNGANGAGELFF. In DNA form, the CDR3 reads TGTGCCAGCAGCTTCCTAGTGAATGGGGCCAATGGGGCCGGGGAGCTGTTTTTT.

V gene TRBV28 combines with J gene TRBJ1-5; D is unclear. From germline, CDR1 is MDHEN and CDR2 SYDVKM. V gave up 5 bases and J gave up 0 bases, with 20 bases separating them. This CDR3 spans 18 amino acids. CDR3 sequence: CASSLLPNRFYSNQPQHF. The CDR3 DNA reads TGTGCCAGCAGTCTACTCCCCAACAGATTCTATAGCAATCAGCCCCAGCATTTT.

This clonotype was seen at least ten times. The chain recombines TRBV9 with TRBJ2-7, with TRBD1 as a possible D gene (6 bases). V was shortened by 2 bases and J by 1 base, with 13 bases between the two germline ends. This CDR3 is built from 15 residues. Germline assignment: CDR1 SGDLS and CDR2 YYNGEE. CDR3 sequence reads: CASSVGAQPSYEQYF. The CDR3 DNA reads as TGTGCCAGCAGCGTGGGGGCCCAGCCTTCCTACGAGCAGTACTTC.

V is TRBV11-3 and J is TRBJ1-1; TRBD1 agrees at 7 bases. Germline V gene lookup returns CDR1 SGHNT and CDR2 YENEEA. The length of the CDR3 is 13 residues. V shed 5 bases and J 7 bases; nucleotides not matched to a gene: 7. CDR3 region: CASSHGTVSEAFF. The CDR3 DNA reads TGTGCCAGCAGCCACGGGACAGTGAGTGAAGCTTTCTTT.

At least ten counts were recorded for this clonotype. The chain combines TRBV9 with TRBJ2-5; 9 bases agree with TRBD2. The J segment lost 5 bases and the V segment lost 4 bases, leaving 12 bases of the junction unmatched. Germline V lookup: CDR1 SGDLS, CDR2 YYNGEE. The CDR3 extends over 16 amino acids. The CDR3 region is CASSFLAGGPEETQYF. The CDR3 bases are TGTGCCAGCAGCTTCCTCGCGGGAGGGCCTGAGGAGACCCAGTACTTC. Drawing the rest from reference TRBV9 and TRBJ2-5, the complete variable domain is DSGVTQTPKHLITATGQRVTLRCSPRSGDLSVYWYQQSLDQGLQFLIQYYNGEERAKGNILERFSAQQFPDLHSELNLSSLELGDSALYFCASSFLAGGPEETQYFGPGTRLLVL.

There are a few counts of this clonotype. One junction end does not reproduce the germline sequence, and a read error may be involved. The V gene is TRBV7-9, the J gene TRBJ2-1, with TRBD1 matching 8 bases. Germline V CDR1 and CDR2: SEHNR, FQNEAQ (reference sequence). The CDR3 is made up of 15 amino acids. DNA for the CDR3: TGTGCCAGCAGCCCGAGACAGGGGCCAGATCCGGCAGGCATCTTC. It yields the protein CASSPRQGPDPAGIF. The entire variable domain, with the rest obtained from reference TRBV7-9 and TRBJ2-1, is as follows: DTGVSQNPRHKITKRGQNVTFRCDPISEHNRLYWYRQTLGQGPEFLTYFQNEAQLEKSRLLSDRFSAERPKGSFSTLEIQRTEQGDSAMYLCASSPRQGPDPAGIFGPGTRLTVL.

Here the CDR3 DNA reads TGTGCCAGCAGCCTTTATAGCGGGGGCGACACAGATACGCAGTATTTT. Translating gives CASSLYSGGDTDTQYF. This rearrangement joins TRBV7-6 to TRBJ2-3; TRBD2 agrees at 9 bases. The junction had 8 bases not matched to a gene; V was cut back by 5 bases and J by 2 bases. This CDR3 spans 16 amino acids. Germline CDR1 reads SGHVS; CDR2 reads FNYEAQ.

The sample holds many counts of this clonotype. This sequence joins TRBV4-3 and TRBJ1-2; D possibly corresponds to TRBD1 (5 bases). V lost 0 bases to trimming and J lost 5 bases, with 16 bases between them. CDR1 and CDR2 (germline): LGHNA, YSLEER. This CDR3 contains 16 residues. CDR3 sequence: CASSQDRGAGGYGYTF. CDR3 sequence (DNA): TGCGCCAGCAGCCAAGATAGGGGAGCTGGGGGATATGGCTACACCTTC.

This clonotype has just a few counts. Here the CDR3 DNA reads TGTGCCAGCAGTACACAGGCGGGATGGGGGCGAGAGACCCAGTACTTC. Residues: CASSTQAGWGRETQYF. This chain links TRBV27 with TRBJ2-5, with D possibly called TRBD1 or TRBD2 (6 bases each). With 5 bases removed from V and 4 bases from J, the gap between germline ends came to 20 bases. The CDR3 has 16 amino acids. The germline gives CDR1 MNHEY, CDR2 SMNVEV (reference sequence).

This clonotype was counted ten times or more. This chain uses TRBV11-1 with TRBJ1-1; D is unresolved. The CDR3 consists of 15 residues. Germline V CDR1 and CDR2: SGHAT, FQDESV (reference sequence). V shed 0 bases and J shed 6 bases, with 14 bases lying between them. CDR3 nucleotides: TGTGCCAGCAGCTTAGCCCCGGGTGATCTCGCTGAAGCTTTCTTT. Amino acids: CASSLAPGDLAEAFF.

This clonotype occurred a few times. This chain uses TRBV3-1 with TRBJ2-2; D may correspond to TRBD1 or TRBD2 (5 bases each). The CDR3 is 15 residues long. The germline gives CDR1 LGHDT, CDR2 YNNKEL (reference sequence). The V and J ends lost 3 bases and 8 bases respectively, with 16 bases between them. The CDR3 here is CASSHVGALRGELFF. The CDR3 nucleotides are TGTGCCAGCAGCCACGTCGGGGCGCTGCGGGGGGAGCTGTTTTTT.

Ten or more counts support this clonotype. The CDR3 reads CASSRTGSHQPQHF. The CDR3 DNA reads TGTGCCAGCAGTCGGACAGGGTCACATCAGCCCCAGCATTTT. The chain links TRBV12-3 or TRBV12-4 to TRBJ1-5, with 8 bases matching TRBD1. The trim removed 5 bases at V and 5 bases at J, leaving 5 bases unmatched. This CDR3 is built from 14 residues.

This clonotype was detected many times. This rearrangement joins TRBV7-2 to TRBJ1-2; no clear D gene. V was clipped by 5 bases and J by 7 bases, with 14 bases between them. The CDR3 consists of 13 residues. CDR1 and CDR2 from the germline V gene are SGHTA and FQGNSA. In DNA form, the CDR3 reads TGTGCCAGCAGCCCCATAGGTGGTAGTGGCTACACCTTC. Translation: CASSPIGGSGYTF.

This clonotype was recorded many times. This chain joins TRBV10-3 and TRBJ2-1; TRBD2 matches 13 bases. The CDR3 runs 16 residues. In germline, CDR1 is ENHRY, CDR2 SYGVKD. Germline trimming cut 9 bases from V and 8 bases from J; bases unmatched to any gene: 13. The CDR3 sequence: CAMRNGLAGEGDEQFF. Here the CDR3 DNA reads TGTGCCATGAGGAACGGACTAGCGGGAGAAGGAGATGAGCAGTTCTTC.

This clonotype was found many times. Relative to the germline gene, one junction end is altered; a read error may explain this. J is TRBJ1-5 and V is TRBV7-2; 9 bases align to TRBD1. The CDR3 spans 15 residues. CDR1 and CDR2 from the germline V gene are SGHTA and FQGNSA. In DNA, the CDR3 is TGTGCCAGCAGTTTAGGGACAGGGACCGATCAGCCCCAGCATTTT. This codes for CASSLGTGTDQPQHF.

The rearrangement uses TRBV12-3 or TRBV12-4 and TRBJ2-1; D might be TRBD2 (6 bases). V dropped 2 bases and J dropped 5 bases, with 10 bases sitting between them. This CDR3 has 14 residues. CDR3: CASSLRRRDNEQFF. For the CDR3, the DNA is TGTGCCAGCAGTTTAAGGCGGAGGGACAATGAGCAGTTCTTC.

In this sample, this clonotype turned up many times. This sequence joins TRBV5-6 and TRBJ2-7; 12 bases agree with TRBD2. The germline gives CDR1 SGHDT, CDR2 YYEEEE. Trimming cost V 4 bases and J 9 bases; bases outside gene matches: 11. This CDR3 is 15 amino acids long. CDR3 coding DNA: TGTGCCAGCAGCCTTGGACTAGCGGGACACGTAGGGCAGTACTTC. Protein product: CASSLGLAGHVGQYF.

This clonotype was counted ten times or more. This chain connects TRBV4-2 to TRBJ2-5; the D is unclear. This CDR3 contains 16 residues. Germline CDR1 is LGHNA and CDR2 is YNFKEQ. Deletions cut 1 base from V and 3 bases from J, with 15 bases between. As DNA, the CDR3 is TGTGCCAGCAGCCAAGGAGGAATGGTGGGAAAAGAGACCCAGTACTTC. Translated: CASSQGGMVGKETQYF.

This clonotype was recorded at least ten times. V usage is TRBV12-3 or TRBV12-4 and J usage is TRBJ2-1; D is uncertain. CDR3 length: 13 residues. Trimming took off 7 bases at V and 12 bases at J, with 19 bases between the two ends. This CDR3 is CASTPSRATGQFF. CDR3 nucleotides: TGTGCCAGCACCCCCTCTAGGGCGACCGGGCAGTTCTTC.

This clonotype was seen at least ten times. V is TRBV11-3 and J is TRBJ2-2, with D hard to call. The CDR3 runs 16 residues. CDR1 is SGHNT and CDR2 is YENEEA in the germline V gene. Trimming shortened V by 0 bases and J by 2 bases, and 10 bases separated the two germline ends. The CDR3 is CASSLDPEENTGELFF. The CDR3, as DNA: TGTGCCAGCAGCTTAGACCCTGAAGAAAACACCGGGGAGCTGTTTTTT.

There are a few counts of this clonotype. J is TRBJ2-7 and V is TRBV27; 8 bases align to TRBD2. Looked up from germline, CDR1 is MNHEY and CDR2 is SMNVEV (reference sequence). The CDR3 spans 17 residues. V lost 8 bases, J lost 3 bases, and 18 bases stayed unmatched. The CDR3 coding sequence is TGTGCCAGCCGGCCGTTGGCGGGAGGTCTCTCGGGCTACGAGCAGTACTTC. Amino acid sequence: CASRPLAGGLSGYEQYF.

This clonotype was seen many times. The genes are TRBV20-1 and TRBJ1-3; D may be TRBD1 (6 bases). The CDR3 loop spans 13 amino acids. In germline, CDR1 is DFQATT, CDR2 SNEGSKA (reference sequence). Deletions cut 1 base from V and 4 bases from J, with 8 bases between. CDR3 sequence reads: CSARVGGGNTIYF. CDR3 nucleotide sequence: TGCAGTGCTAGAGTAGGGGGGGGAAACACCATATATTTT.

This clonotype was seen at least ten times. The V and J genes are TRBV5-1 and TRBJ1-2; 8 nucleotides match TRBD1. The ends lost 3 bases at V and 4 bases at J; junction bases unmatched: 11. There are 16 residues in the CDR3. Looked up from germline, CDR1 is SGHRS and CDR2 is YFSETQ. CDR3 protein: CASSSGQGLLGYGYTF. The CDR3 nucleotides are TGCGCCAGCAGCTCTGGACAGGGACTTCTTGGCTATGGCTACACCTTC.

This clonotype showed up many times. CDR3 sequence reads: CASSLGGRWNTEAFF. In DNA form, the CDR3 reads TGCGCCAGCAGCTTGGGGGGCAGGTGGAACACTGAAGCTTTCTTT. The chain joins TRBV5-1 to TRBJ1-1; a possible D gene is TRBD1 (5 bases). With 0 bases removed from V and 1 base from J, the gap between germline ends came to 10 bases. The CDR3 extends over 15 amino acids. Per germline, CDR1 SGHRS and CDR2 YFSETQ. The full variable domain, in which reference TRBV5-1 and TRBJ1-1 provide the parts outside the CDR3, is KAGVTQTPRYLIKTRGQQVTLSCSPISGHRSVSWYQQTPGQGLQFLFEYFSETQRNKGNFPGRFSGRQFSNSRSEMNVSTLELGDSALYLCASSLGGRWNTEAFFGQGTRLTVV.

This clonotype came up a few times. The rearrangement links TRBV7-2 to TRBJ2-2, with 10 bases identical to TRBD2. Germline V CDR1 and CDR2: SGHTA, FQGNSA. The CDR3 runs 17 residues. With V trimmed by 6 bases and J by 5 bases, 12 bases remained unmatched. The CDR3 DNA is TGTGCCAGCAGTTTAATGAGCGGGGGGGCAGGGACCGGGGAGCTGTTTTTT. Amino acid sequence: CASSLMSGGAGTGELFF.